The 20 T cell receptor beta chains listed next were all sequenced from one sample in a study of response to subunit inactivated influenza vaccine. MiXCR, applied by TCRdb to the RT-PCR reads, yields one record per CDR3 protein. Among 540,000 or so distinct CDR3 sequences listed, 13% were seen once. The starting material was PBMCs from blood, obtained about 40 days after vaccination. The origin of the receptors is a man in his fifties or sixties who received an inactivated influenza vaccine.

This clonotype has more than one count but fewer than ten. The V and J genes are TRBV12-3 or TRBV12-4 and TRBJ2-1, with 11 nucleotides matching TRBD2. CDR3 size: 18 residues. Trimming removed 4 bases from V and 3 bases from J; junction bases left unmatched: 11. The CDR3 reads CASSSPLKTSGSYNEQFF. CDR3 in DNA: TGTGCCAGCAGTTCCCCCTTAAAAACTAGCGGGAGCTACAATGAGCAGTTCTTC.

The rearrangement joins TRBV2 to TRBJ2-1; 10 bases are shared with TRBD2. From germline, CDR1 is SNHLY and CDR2 FYNNEI. CDR3 length: 14 residues. The V gene end was trimmed by 8 bases and the J gene end by 7 bases; junction bases not matched to a gene: 8. The CDR3 coding sequence is TGTGCCAGCGGTAAAGCGGGAGGGCGTAATGAGCAGTTCTTC. The encoded protein is CASGKAGGRNEQFF.

The chain carries TRBV20-1 and TRBJ2-1; D remains unclear. The CDR3 extends over 13 amino acids. V was pared by 0 bases and J by 5 bases, with 8 bases between. Germline V gives CDR1 DFQATT, CDR2 SNEGSKA (reference sequence). This CDR3 reads CSAREEIDNEQFF. CDR3 DNA sequence: TGCAGTGCTAGAGAAGAAATTGACAATGAGCAGTTCTTC.

This clonotype was counted many times. V usage is TRBV12-3 or TRBV12-4 and J usage is TRBJ1-1; D is uncertain. CDR3 length: 16 amino acids. V lost 6 bases, J lost 6 bases, and 23 bases lay in between. The CDR3, as DNA: TGTGCCAGCAGCCTTCGGTTCTCGCGGTTTCAGCCTGAAGCTTTCTTT. Its translation is CASSLRFSRFQPEAFF.

This chain links TRBV11-2 with TRBJ2-7, with D hard to call. Trimming cost V 0 bases and J 0 bases, with 9 bases left between them. Germline CDR1 and CDR2: SGHAT and FQNNGV. The CDR3 totals 15 residues. This chain's CDR3 is CASSLEGSSSYEQYF. The CDR3 DNA sequence: TGTGCCAGCAGCTTAGAAGGCAGTTCCTCCTACGAGCAGTACTTC.

This chain links TRBV15 with TRBJ1-6; 7 bases match TRBD1. CDR1 is LNHNV and CDR2 is YYDKDF in the germline V gene (reference sequence). J lost 8 bases, V lost 9 bases, and 7 bases had no gene match. CDR3 size: 13 residues. CDR3 DNA: TGTGCCACTCGTACCGGGACAGATTCACCCCTCCACTTT. Its translation: CATRTGTDSPLHF.

This clonotype was recorded a few times. At one end the junction does not follow the germline gene, possibly because of a read error. The rearrangement joins TRBV2 to TRBJ2-7; D is perhaps TRBD1 (5 bases). Germline assignment: CDR1 SNHLY and CDR2 FYNNEI. The CDR3 is made up of 12 amino acids. DNA for the CDR3: TGTGCCAGCAGTGAAGTCGGTTGGGGCCGGGACTTC. Its translation is CASSEVGWGRDF.

The chain joins TRBV5-5 to TRBJ2-7, with D perhaps matching TRBD2 (6 bases). Trimming took 5 bases from V and 3 from J, leaving 21 bases between them. The CDR3 is 16 amino acids. Germline CDR1 SGHKS, CDR2 YYEKEE (reference sequence). The CDR3 DNA is TGTGCCAGCAGTACCGGGAGCGGAAGGGGATTCTACGAGCAGTACTTC. The encoded protein is CASSTGSGRGFYEQYF.

This sequence joins TRBV24-1 and TRBJ2-5; no clear D gene. The CDR3 has 14 amino acids. The germline gives CDR1 KGHDR, CDR2 SFDVKD. V was clipped by 3 bases and J by 0 bases, with 7 bases between them. In DNA, the CDR3 is TGTGCCACCAGTGATCGACAAAACCAAGAGACCCAGTACTTC. The encoded protein is CATSDRQNQETQYF.

Many counts were recorded for this clonotype. The chain couples TRBV12-3 or TRBV12-4 to TRBJ1-1, with a possible D match to TRBD1 (5 bases). The V and J ends lost 5 bases and 5 bases respectively, with 9 bases between them. The CDR3 is 12 amino acids. CDR3 amino acids: CASSIAGTEAFF. Here the CDR3 DNA reads TGTGCCAGCAGTATCGCAGGGACTGAAGCTTTCTTT.

This clonotype was detected ten times or more. This sequence joins TRBV5-1 and TRBJ2-4, with D unresolved. Germline CDR1 reads SGHRS; CDR2 reads YFSETQ. The CDR3 is 12 amino acids. Trimming cost V 0 bases and J 11 bases, with 9 bases left between them. CDR3 protein: CASSLGGSVQYF. CDR3 coding DNA: TGCGCCAGCAGCTTGGGGGGTTCGGTTCAGTACTTC.

This clonotype was seen at least ten times. The chain carries TRBV4-2 and TRBJ2-5, with D hard to call. The CDR3 is made up of 13 amino acids. Germline values: CDR1 LGHNA, CDR2 YNFKEQ. V was cut by 1 base and J by 4 bases, with 7 bases left in between. The CDR3, as DNA: TGTGCCAGCAGCCAAGGGGGTAGAGAGACCCAGTACTTC. Residues: CASSQGGRETQYF.

The chain joins TRBV7-9 to TRBJ2-5; a weak D match, TRBD2 (6 bases). The CDR3 runs 16 residues. The germline CDR1 and CDR2 sequences are SEHNR and FQNEAQ (reference sequence). V dropped 10 bases and J dropped 5 bases, with 26 bases sitting between them. CDR3 in DNA: TGTGCCATCGGCCCCGGGCTGCGGGGACTTCTCGAGACCCAGTACTTC. Its translation is CAIGPGLRGLLETQYF.

This clonotype showed up just a few times. The V and J genes are TRBV29-1 and TRBJ2-5; D tentatively fits TRBD1 or TRBD2 (7 bases each). V lost 6 bases to trimming and J lost 2 bases, with 13 bases between them. Germline V gene sequence: CDR1 SQVTM, CDR2 ANQGSEA. This CDR3 region has 13 residues. The CDR3, as DNA: TGCAGCGTCGACAGGGAGGGTCAAGAGACCCAGTACTTC. Translation gives CSVDREGQETQYF.

In its sample, this clonotype was seen many times. The chain joins TRBV6-6 to TRBJ1-2; D perhaps matches TRBD1 (5 bases). The ends were cut back, 2 bases at V and 7 bases at J, with 14 bases in the middle. The germline CDR1 and CDR2 sequences are MNHNY and SVGAGI (reference sequence). The CDR3 contains 14 residues. The CDR3 nucleotides are TGTGCCAGCAGTTACGGGCCAACAGGCCGTGGCTACACCTTC. It yields the protein CASSYGPTGRGYTF.

This clonotype came up a few times. The J gene is TRBJ2-1, the V gene TRBV18; D perhaps matches TRBD1 (6 bases). Germline V gene lookup returns CDR1 KGHSH and CDR2 LQKENI. The V gene lost 5 bases and the J gene lost 4 bases, with 9 bases spanning the gap. This CDR3 comprises 13 residues. DNA of the CDR3: TGTGCCAGCTCATTCCAGGGGTACAATGAGCAGTTCTTC. Translation gives CASSFQGYNEQFF. The full variable domain, rest sourced from reference TRBV18 and TRBJ2-1, is NAGVMQNPRHLVRRRGQEARLRCSPMKGHSHVYWYRQLPEEGLKFMVYLQKENIIDESGMPKERFSAEFPKEGPSILRIQQVVRGDSAAYFCASSFQGYNEQFFGPGTRLTVL.

This clonotype turned up a few times. This chain uses TRBV5-5 with TRBJ2-2, with D unresolved. V lost 6 bases and J lost 1, with 19 bases in between. The length of the CDR3 is 17 residues. Germline lookup yields CDR1 SGHKS and CDR2 YYEKEE (reference sequence). The CDR3 loop reads CASTPSLTALNTGELFF. Written as DNA, the CDR3 is TGTGCCAGCACCCCTTCACTTACAGCGCTGAACACCGGGGAGCTGTTTTTT.

This clonotype was detected a few times. The V and J genes are TRBV4-1 and TRBJ2-7; a possible D gene is TRBD1 (6 bases). In germline, CDR1 is MGHRA, CDR2 YSYEKL. The V end lost 3 bases, the J end lost 0 bases, and 12 bases lay between the germline ends. The CDR3 totals 15 residues. This chain's CDR3 is CASSQKTGSSYEQYF. CDR3 coding DNA: TGCGCCAGCAGCCAGAAAACAGGGAGCTCCTACGAGCAGTACTTC.

This chain connects TRBV4-3 to TRBJ1-1; TRBD1 agrees at 8 bases. Germline V lookup: CDR1 LGHNA, CDR2 YSLEER. The V segment lost 1 base and the J segment 7 bases; nucleotides outside the gene matches: 14. This CDR3 has 17 residues. CDR3 DNA sequence: TGCGCCAGCAGCCAAGGGTCAGGGGGCGCCTCCTACTATGAAGCTTTCTTT. Translating it yields CASSQGSGGASYYEAFF.

The chain joins TRBV24-1 to TRBJ2-3; 10 bases fit TRBD1. Germline CDR1 KGHDR, CDR2 SFDVKD. The V gene end was trimmed by 4 bases and the J gene end by 1 base; junction bases not matched to a gene: 1. The CDR3 spans 15 residues. The CDR3 coding sequence is TGTGCCACCAGTGAGACAGGGGGCGGCACAGATACGCAGTATTTT. Protein: CATSETGGGTDTQYF.